Following are 18 T cell receptor beta chains from one sample sequenced in a study of T cells in Graves' hyperthyroidism and ophthalmopathy. The source material, RNA transcripts, was used to amplify TCR beta CDR3 regions. The HTBI primer set served for first-round RT-PCR of the TCR CDR3. TCRdb reanalysed the multiplex PCR reads using MiXCR and keeps one entry per CDR3 protein. The profile shows hundreds of thousands of distinct CDR3 sequences, approximately 14% of them singletons. The specimen was blood. The source of these receptors is a middle-aged woman with Graves' ophthalmopathy.

Only a few counts were recorded for this clonotype. This sequence joins TRBV5-1 and TRBJ2-2; 10 bases line up with TRBD1. The CDR3 loop spans 15 amino acids. Trimming took 4 bases from V and 3 from J; bases not matched to a gene: 3. Germline V gene lookup returns CDR1 SGHRS and CDR2 YFSETQ. CDR3 DNA: TGCGCCAGCAGCCCGACAGGGGGCGACACCGGGGAGCTGTTTTTT. Amino acid sequence: CASSPTGGDTGELFF.

This clonotype was counted many times. One end of the junction does not line up with germline, which may come from a read error. The gene calls are TRBV5-1 and TRBJ2-7; D remains unclear. Per germline, CDR1 SGHRS and CDR2 YFSETQ. This CDR3 has 11 amino acids. CDR3 sequence: CASSDSYGQYF. In DNA, the CDR3 is TGCGCCAGCAGCGACTCCTACGGGCAGTACTTC.

In its sample, this clonotype was seen many times. The rearrangement links TRBV4-1 to TRBJ2-7; 8 bases match TRBD2. Germline CDR1 and CDR2: MGHRA and YSYEKL. CDR3 length: 15 amino acids. V shed 0 bases and J 3 bases; nucleotides not matched to a gene: 4. CDR3 protein: CASSQELAGGYEQYF. DNA of the CDR3: TGCGCCAGCAGCCAAGAGTTGGCGGGAGGCTACGAGCAGTACTTC.

This clonotype was picked up a small number of times. The genes are TRBV7-8 and TRBJ2-2, with 11 bases matching TRBD1. V dropped 4 bases and J dropped 1; count of bases not matched to a gene: 5. The CDR3 has 17 amino acids. The germline V gene encodes CDR1 SGHVS and CDR2 FQNEAQ. The CDR3 DNA reads TGTGCCAGCAGCTCACCGGGACAGGGGGTGAACACCGGGGAGCTGTTTTTT. Translation gives CASSSPGQGVNTGELFF.

The gene calls are TRBV18 and TRBJ2-7; 8 bases are shared with TRBD2. V shed 2 bases and J 4 bases; nucleotides not matched to a gene: 10. This CDR3 is built from 16 residues. The germline V gene has CDR1 KGHSH and CDR2 LQKENI. The CDR3 spells CASSPSPGTREYEQYF. The CDR3 DNA reads as TGTGCCAGCTCACCATCCCCCGGGACTAGAGAATACGAGCAGTACTTC.

This clonotype was counted only a few times. The gene calls are TRBV5-1 and TRBJ1-2; a possible D gene is TRBD1 (5 bases). The germline V and J ends were trimmed by 5 bases and 4 bases, with 18 bases remaining between them. The CDR3 covers 15 residues. CDR1 SGHRS and CDR2 YFSETQ come from the germline V gene. Here the CDR3 DNA reads TGCGCCAGCAGACCAGACCAATCTAGGGGCTATGGCTACACCTTC. It codes for CASRPDQSRGYGYTF.

This clonotype has just a few counts. The genes are TRBV12-3 or TRBV12-4 and TRBJ2-3; D perhaps matches TRBD1 (5 bases). This CDR3 is built from 15 residues. Trimming pared 5 bases from V and 1 base from J, leaving 13 bases between. CDR3 DNA: TGTGCCAGCAGTCCAAGGGGTAGACGCACAGATACGCAGTATTTT. Translating it yields CASSPRGRRTDTQYF.

This clonotype was counted many times. V usage is TRBV5-1 and J usage is TRBJ1-2; D gene uncertain. Germline V gene lookup returns CDR1 SGHRS and CDR2 YFSETQ. The CDR3 loop spans 11 amino acids. The V and J ends lost 4 bases and 2 bases respectively, with 3 bases between them. The CDR3 bases are TGCGCCAGCAGCGAAAACTATGGCTACACCTTC. This encodes CASSENYGYTF.

The table lists this clonotype with many counts. The V gene is TRBV12-3 or TRBV12-4, the J gene TRBJ2-3; 7 nucleotides align to TRBD1. V lost 6 bases, J lost 4 bases, and 7 bases stayed unmatched. CDR3 length: 14 residues. In DNA, the CDR3 is TGTGCCAGCAGGCGACAAGACAGGGCAGATACGCAGTATTTT. Amino acids: CASRRQDRADTQYF.

At least ten counts were recorded for this clonotype. V gene TRBV30 combines with J gene TRBJ1-1, with TRBD1 as a possible D gene (5 bases). The V end was cut by 4 bases, the J end by 4 bases, with 13 bases between. Germline lookup yields CDR1 GTSNPN and CDR2 SVGIG (reference sequence). The CDR3 is 13 residues long. The CDR3 DNA sequence: TGTGCCTGGACCCGATGGGGGGGCACTGAAGCTTTCTTT. Amino acids: CAWTRWGGTEAFF.

This clonotype was seen ten or more times. The chain uses TRBV20-1 and TRBJ2-1; D may be TRBD2 (5 bases). Germline loops: CDR1 DFQATT, CDR2 SNEGSKA (reference sequence). This CDR3 is built from 15 residues. The CDR3 nucleotides are TGCAGCGCCTACATGCCGGGAAACTCCTACAATGAGCAGTTCTTC. This encodes CSAYMPGNSYNEQFF.

Ten or more counts support this clonotype. The chain links TRBV27 to TRBJ2-7; the D gene is possibly TRBD1 (5 bases). The germline V gene has CDR1 MNHEY and CDR2 SMNVEV (reference sequence). The CDR3 length is 14 residues. V was shortened by 2 bases and J by 3 bases, with 11 bases between the two germline ends. The CDR3 DNA is TGTGCCAGCAGTTTAAAGGGGTCGGGCTACGAGCAGTACTTC. This encodes CASSLKGSGYEQYF.

This clonotype was seen many times. V usage is TRBV27 and J usage is TRBJ2-3, with 8 bases aligning to TRBD2. This CDR3 spans 16 amino acids. J gave up 2 bases and V 2 bases, and 6 bases lay outside the gene matches. CDR1 MNHEY and CDR2 SMNVEV come from the germline V gene (reference sequence). The chain's CDR3 is CASSLGTSPFTDTQYF. DNA for the CDR3: TGTGCCAGCAGTTTAGGGACTAGTCCTTTCACAGATACGCAGTATTTT.

The gene calls are TRBV28 and TRBJ1-1, with 10 bases that match TRBD1. CDR3 size: 16 residues. CDR1 is MDHEN, CDR2 SYDVKM, per germline. Unmatched junction bases numbered 7, after V lost 0 bases and J lost 6 bases. CDR3 in DNA: TGTGCCAGCAGTTTATGGGGGACAGGGGTACGCGCTGAAGCTTTCTTT. This sequence encodes CASSLWGTGVRAEAFF. Combining the CDR3 with reference TRBV28 and TRBJ1-1 gives the whole variable domain DVKVTQSSRYLVKRTGEKVFLECVQDMDHENMFWYRQDPGLGLRLIYFSYDVKMKEKGDIPEGYSVSREKKERFSLILESASTNQTSMYLCASSLWGTGVRAEAFFGQGTRLTVV.

This clonotype was detected ten times or more. The chain carries TRBV30 and TRBJ2-7, with TRBD2 matching over 10 bases. Germline V gene sequence: CDR1 GTSNPN, CDR2 SVGIG (reference sequence). V lost 4 bases to trimming and J lost 6 bases; unmatched junction nucleotides: 12. The CDR3 runs to 15 residues. Written as DNA, the CDR3 is TGTGCCTGGACTCCCCTAGCGGGAGTCTTTGGCGAGCAGTACTTC. This codes for CAWTPLAGVFGEQYF. The complete variable domain, with remaining parts taken from reference TRBV30 and TRBJ2-7, reads SQTIHQWPATLVQPVGSPLSLECTVEGTSNPNLYWYRQAAGRGLQLLFYSVGIGQISSEVPQNLSASRPQDRQFILSSKKLLLSDSGFYLCAWTPLAGVFGEQYFGPGTRLTVT.

At least ten counts were recorded for this clonotype. V gene TRBV10-2 combines with J gene TRBJ2-5, with 7 positions matching TRBD2. CDR3 size: 15 residues. CDR1 WSHSY and CDR2 SAAADI come from the germline V gene. V trimming: 3 bases; J trimming: 3 bases; junction bases outside the gene matches: 7. The CDR3 sequence: CASSDRAGREETQYF. The CDR3 coding sequence is TGCGCCAGCAGTGACAGAGCGGGACGGGAAGAGACCCAGTACTTC.

There are many counts of this clonotype. V and J are TRBV2 and TRBJ2-7; 10 positions match TRBD1. The CDR3 runs to 15 residues. Germline V gene lookup returns CDR1 SNHLY and CDR2 FYNNEI. After removal of 6 bases from V and 7 bases from J, the junction contained 12 bases not matched to a gene. CDR3 bases: TGTGCCAGCAGCCCTGGGACAGGGGCCGAGCGGGAGCAGTACTTC. This encodes CASSPGTGAEREQYF.

The chain uses TRBV29-1 and TRBJ2-1, with D possibly matching TRBD2 (5 bases). Germline values: CDR1 SQVTM, CDR2 ANQGSEA. The CDR3 consists of 13 residues. V gave up 0 bases and J gave up 3 bases, with 6 bases separating them. CDR3 protein: CSVEDTSYNEQFF. CDR3 nucleotide sequence: TGCAGCGTTGAAGATACTAGCTACAATGAGCAGTTCTTC.